A single TCR beta chain is shown here with its context. Per the original data handling: By means of reference gene primer amplification, nucleated cell counts were estimated. The repertoire was sequenced with immunoSEQ multiplex PCR; TCRdb's copy has only in-frame clones and lacks some. V and J calls and clone size are as listed in that table; D and trimming were resolved from the DNA. The table records about 310,000 clones, roughly 84% of them present only once. Trimming cost V 4 bases and J 5 bases; bases outside gene matches: 2. The CDR3 runs to 14 residues. The germline CDR1 and CDR2 sequences are ENHRY and SYGVKD. This entry belongs to a study of blood T cell repertoires in COVID-19. The overall study: Researchers got acute and convalescent COVID-19 samples from the United States, Italy and Spain. Sources were T cells, B-cell-depleted T cells, or PBMCs; the material itself was cDNA or gDNA.

The receptor comes from a man between 50 and 59 years old with active or convalescent COVID-19. Sequencing was done on a sample of peripheral blood. The rearrangement uses TRBV10-3 and TRBJ1-5; 10 bases map to TRBD1. The CDR3 reads CAISVGTGDQPQHF. The CDR3 nucleotides are TGTGCCATCAGTGTGGGGACAGGGGATCAGCCCCAGCATTTT.